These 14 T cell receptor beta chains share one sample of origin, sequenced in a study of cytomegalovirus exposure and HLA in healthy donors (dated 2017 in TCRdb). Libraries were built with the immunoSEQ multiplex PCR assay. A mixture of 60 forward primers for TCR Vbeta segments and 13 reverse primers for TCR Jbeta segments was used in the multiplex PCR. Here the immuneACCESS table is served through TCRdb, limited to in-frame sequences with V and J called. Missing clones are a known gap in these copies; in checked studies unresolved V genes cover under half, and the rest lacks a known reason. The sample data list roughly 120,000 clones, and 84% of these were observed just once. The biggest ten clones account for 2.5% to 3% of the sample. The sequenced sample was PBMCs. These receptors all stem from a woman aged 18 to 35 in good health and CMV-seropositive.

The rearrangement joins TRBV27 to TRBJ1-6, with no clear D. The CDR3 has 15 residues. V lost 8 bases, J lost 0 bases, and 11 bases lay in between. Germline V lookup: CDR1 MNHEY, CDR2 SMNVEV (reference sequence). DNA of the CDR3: TGTGCCAGCGCTCCACCGAGCTCCTATAATTCACCCCTCCACTTT. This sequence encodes CASAPPSSYNSPLHF.

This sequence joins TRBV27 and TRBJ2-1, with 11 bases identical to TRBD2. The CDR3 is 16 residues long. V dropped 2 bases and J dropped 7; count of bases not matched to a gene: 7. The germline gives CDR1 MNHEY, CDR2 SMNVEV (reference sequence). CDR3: CASSLIGSGGANEQFF. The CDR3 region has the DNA TGTGCCAGCAGTTTAATCGGTAGCGGGGGGGCAAATGAGCAGTTCTTC.

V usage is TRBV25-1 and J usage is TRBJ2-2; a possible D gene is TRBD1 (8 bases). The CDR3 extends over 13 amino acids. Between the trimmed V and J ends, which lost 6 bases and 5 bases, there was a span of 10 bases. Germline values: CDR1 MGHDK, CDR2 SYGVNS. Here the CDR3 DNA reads TGTGCCAGCAGACAGGGGGGGACCGGGGAGCTGTTTTTT. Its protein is CASRQGGTGELFF.

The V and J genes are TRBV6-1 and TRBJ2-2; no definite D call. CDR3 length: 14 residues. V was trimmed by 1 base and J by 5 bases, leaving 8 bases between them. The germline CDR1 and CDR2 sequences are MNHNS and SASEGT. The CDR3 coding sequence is TGTGCCAGCAGTGAAGGTTTGGCAACCGGGGAGCTGTTTTTT. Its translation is CASSEGLATGELFF.

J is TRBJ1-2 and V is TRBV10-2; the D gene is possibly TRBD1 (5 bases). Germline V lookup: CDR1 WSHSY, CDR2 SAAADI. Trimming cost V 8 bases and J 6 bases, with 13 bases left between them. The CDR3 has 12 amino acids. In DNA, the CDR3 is TGCGCCAGCCGGGACTCCGTCGATGGCTACACCTTC. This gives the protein CASRDSVDGYTF.

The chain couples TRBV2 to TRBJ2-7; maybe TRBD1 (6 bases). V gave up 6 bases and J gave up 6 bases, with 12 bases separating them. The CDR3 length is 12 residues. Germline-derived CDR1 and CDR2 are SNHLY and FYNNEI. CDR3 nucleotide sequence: TGTGCCAGCAGCTACACAGGGCCCGAGCAGTACTTC. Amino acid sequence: CASSYTGPEQYF.

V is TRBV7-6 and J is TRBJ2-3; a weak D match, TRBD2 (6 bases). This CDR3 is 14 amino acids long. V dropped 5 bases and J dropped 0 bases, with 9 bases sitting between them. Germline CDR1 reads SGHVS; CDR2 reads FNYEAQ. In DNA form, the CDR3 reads TGTGCCAGCAGCATAGGGAGGAGCACAGATACGCAGTATTTT. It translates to CASSIGRSTDTQYF.

CDR3 residues: CAISGTGMNTEAFF. CDR3 DNA sequence: TGTGCCATCAGCGGGACTGGAATGAACACTGAAGCTTTCTTT. This sequence joins TRBV10-3 and TRBJ1-1, with a possible D match to TRBD1 (5 bases). Trimming left V 6 bases short and J 0 bases short, with 11 bases between. The CDR3 runs 14 residues. CDR1 ENHRY and CDR2 SYGVKD come from the germline V gene.

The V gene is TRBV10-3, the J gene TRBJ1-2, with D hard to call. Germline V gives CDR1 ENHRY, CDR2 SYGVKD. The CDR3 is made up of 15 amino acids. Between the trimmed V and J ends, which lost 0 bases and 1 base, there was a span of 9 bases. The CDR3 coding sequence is TGTGCCATCAGTGAGTCGCTTAACAGTAACTATGGCTACACCTTC. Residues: CAISESLNSNYGYTF.

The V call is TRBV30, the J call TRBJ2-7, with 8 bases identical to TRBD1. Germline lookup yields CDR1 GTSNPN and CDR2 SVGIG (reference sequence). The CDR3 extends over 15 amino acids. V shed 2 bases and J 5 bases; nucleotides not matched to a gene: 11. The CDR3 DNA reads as TGTGCCTGGAGTCAGGTACAGGGGGTTATTAACGAGCAGTACTTC. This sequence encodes CAWSQVQGVINEQYF.

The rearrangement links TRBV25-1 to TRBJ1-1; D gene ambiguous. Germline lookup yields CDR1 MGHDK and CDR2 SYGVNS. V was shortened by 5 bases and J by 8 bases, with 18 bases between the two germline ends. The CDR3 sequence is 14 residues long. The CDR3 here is CASSPSWAAPEAFF. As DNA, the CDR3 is TGTGCCAGCAGTCCGAGCTGGGCCGCCCCCGAAGCTTTCTTT.

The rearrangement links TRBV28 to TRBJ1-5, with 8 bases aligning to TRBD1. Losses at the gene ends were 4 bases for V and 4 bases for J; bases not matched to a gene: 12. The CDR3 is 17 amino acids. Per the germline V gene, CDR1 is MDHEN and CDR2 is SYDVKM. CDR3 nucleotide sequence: TGTGCCAGCAGTTCCTCGATCCGGACAGGGCCGAATCAGCCCCAGCATTTT. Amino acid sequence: CASSSSIRTGPNQPQHF. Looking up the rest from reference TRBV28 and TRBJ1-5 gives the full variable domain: DVKVTQSSRYLVKRTGEKVFLECVQDMDHENMFWYRQDPGLGLRLIYFSYDVKMKEKGDIPEGYSVSREKKERFSLILESASTNQTSMYLCASSSSIRTGPNQPQHFGDGTRLSIL.

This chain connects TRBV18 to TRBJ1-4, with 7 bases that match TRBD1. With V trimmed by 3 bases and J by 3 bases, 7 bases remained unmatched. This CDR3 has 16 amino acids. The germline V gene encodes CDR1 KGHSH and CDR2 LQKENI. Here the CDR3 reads CASSPDRVGANEKLFF. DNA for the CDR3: TGTGCCAGCTCACCCGACAGGGTAGGCGCTAATGAAAAACTGTTTTTT.

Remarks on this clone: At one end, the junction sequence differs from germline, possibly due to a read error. Here the CDR3 DNA reads TGTGCCACCCAAAAAACGAACACCGGGGAGCTGCTTTTT. It codes for CATQKTNTGELLF. This chain uses TRBV6-1 with TRBJ2-2; D is perhaps TRBD2 (5 bases). CDR1 and CDR2 from the germline V gene are MNHNS and SASEGT. This CDR3 comprises 13 residues.